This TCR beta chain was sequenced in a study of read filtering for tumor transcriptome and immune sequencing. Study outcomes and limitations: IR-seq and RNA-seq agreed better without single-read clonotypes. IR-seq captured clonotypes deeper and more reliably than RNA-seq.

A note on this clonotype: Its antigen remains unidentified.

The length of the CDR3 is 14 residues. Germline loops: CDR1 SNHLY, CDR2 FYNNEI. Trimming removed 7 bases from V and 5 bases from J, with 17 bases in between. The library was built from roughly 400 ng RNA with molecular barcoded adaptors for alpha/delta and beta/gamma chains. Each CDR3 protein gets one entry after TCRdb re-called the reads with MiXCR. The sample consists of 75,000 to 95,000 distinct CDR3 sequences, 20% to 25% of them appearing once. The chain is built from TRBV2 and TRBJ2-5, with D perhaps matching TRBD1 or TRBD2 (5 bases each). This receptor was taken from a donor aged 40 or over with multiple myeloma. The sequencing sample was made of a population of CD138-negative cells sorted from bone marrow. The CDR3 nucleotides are TGTGCCAGCATGATTACCGGGGCTGGGGAGACCCAGTACTTC. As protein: CASMITGAGETQYF.